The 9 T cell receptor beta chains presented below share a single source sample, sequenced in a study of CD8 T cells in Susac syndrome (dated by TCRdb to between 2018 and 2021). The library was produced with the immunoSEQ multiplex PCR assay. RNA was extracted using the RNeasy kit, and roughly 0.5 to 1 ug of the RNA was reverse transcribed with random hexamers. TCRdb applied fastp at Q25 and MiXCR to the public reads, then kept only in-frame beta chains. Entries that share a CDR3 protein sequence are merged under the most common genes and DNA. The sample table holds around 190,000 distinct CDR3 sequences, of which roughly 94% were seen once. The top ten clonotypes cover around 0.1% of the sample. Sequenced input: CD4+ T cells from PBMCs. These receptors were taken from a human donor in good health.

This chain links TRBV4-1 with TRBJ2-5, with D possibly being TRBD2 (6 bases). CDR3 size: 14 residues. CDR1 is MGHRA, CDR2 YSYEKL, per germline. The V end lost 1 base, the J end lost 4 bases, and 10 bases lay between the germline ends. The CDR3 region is CASSQVVGGETQYF. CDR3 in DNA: TGCGCCAGCAGCCAAGTAGTGGGAGGAGAGACCCAGTACTTC.

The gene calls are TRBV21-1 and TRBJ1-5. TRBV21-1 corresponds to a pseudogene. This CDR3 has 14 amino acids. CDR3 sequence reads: CASSKPGTDQPQHF. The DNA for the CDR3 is TGTGCCAGCAGCAAGCCAGGTACGGATCAGCCCCAGCATTTT.

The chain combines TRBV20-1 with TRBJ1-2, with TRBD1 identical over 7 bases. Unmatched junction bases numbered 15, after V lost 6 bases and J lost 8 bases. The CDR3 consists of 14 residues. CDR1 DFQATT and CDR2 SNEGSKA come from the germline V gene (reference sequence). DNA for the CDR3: TGCAGTGCCCCGGGCCCGACAGGGAGTGGGGGCTACACCTTC. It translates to CSAPGPTGSGGYTF.

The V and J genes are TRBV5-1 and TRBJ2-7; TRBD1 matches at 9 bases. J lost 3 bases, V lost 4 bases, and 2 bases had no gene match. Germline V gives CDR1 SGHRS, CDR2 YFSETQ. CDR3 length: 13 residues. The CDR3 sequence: CASSTTGGYEQYV. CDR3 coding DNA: TGCGCCAGCAGCACGACAGGGGGCTACGAGCAGTACGTC.

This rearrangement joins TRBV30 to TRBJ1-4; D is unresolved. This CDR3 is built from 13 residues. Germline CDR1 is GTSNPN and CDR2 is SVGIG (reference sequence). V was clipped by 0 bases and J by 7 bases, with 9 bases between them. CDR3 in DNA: TGTGCCTGGAGTGTAGGCAGGTCTGAAAAACTGTTTTTT. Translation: CAWSVGRSEKLFF.

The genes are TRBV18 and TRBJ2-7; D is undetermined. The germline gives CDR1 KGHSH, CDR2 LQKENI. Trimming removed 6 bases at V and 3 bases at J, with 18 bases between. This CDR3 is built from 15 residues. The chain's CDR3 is CASSRAPESNYEQYF. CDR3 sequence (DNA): TGTGCCAGCTCCCGGGCCCCCGAAAGCAACTACGAGCAGTACTTC.

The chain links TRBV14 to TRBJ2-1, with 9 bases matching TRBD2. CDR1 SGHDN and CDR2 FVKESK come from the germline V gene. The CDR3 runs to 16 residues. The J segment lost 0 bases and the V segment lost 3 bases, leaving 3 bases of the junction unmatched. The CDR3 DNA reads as TGTGCCAGCAGCCAGGAACTAGCGGGCTCCTACAATGAGCAGTTCTTC. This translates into CASSQELAGSYNEQFF.

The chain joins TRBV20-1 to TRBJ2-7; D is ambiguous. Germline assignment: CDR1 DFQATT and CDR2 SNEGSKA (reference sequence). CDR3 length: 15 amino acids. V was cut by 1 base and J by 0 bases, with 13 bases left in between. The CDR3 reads CSARGSPRSSYEQYF. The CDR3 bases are TGCAGTGCTAGAGGAAGCCCTCGAAGCTCCTACGAGCAGTACTTC.

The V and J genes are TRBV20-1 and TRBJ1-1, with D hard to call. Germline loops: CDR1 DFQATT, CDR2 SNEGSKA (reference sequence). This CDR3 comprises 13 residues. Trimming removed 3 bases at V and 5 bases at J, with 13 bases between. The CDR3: CSASPGRETEAFF. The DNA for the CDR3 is TGCAGTGCTAGCCCGGGGAGAGAGACTGAAGCTTTCTTT.